This T cell receptor beta chain emerged from a study of blood T cell repertoires in COVID-19. Study-wide background: The origin of the acute and convalescent COVID-19 samples was the United States, Italy and Spain. T cells, B-cell-depleted T cells, or PBMCs provided the cDNA or gDNA that served as material.

Comments on this clone: Other DNA sequences from this sample encode an identical CDR3 as well.

In the original analysis: Reference gene primer amplification in the assay estimated nucleated cell counts. The protocol was immunoSEQ multiplex PCR, while the TCRdb copy is restricted to in-frame clones and leaves out a portion. V and J calls and clone size are copied from that table; D and trimming were computed from the DNA. The repertoire holds about 70,000 clones, with approximately 84% as singletons. The V end was cut by 0 bases, the J end by 5 bases, with 4 bases between. The CDR3 has 11 amino acids. Per the germline V gene, CDR1 is DFQATT and CDR2 is SNEGSKA (reference sequence). Sequencing was performed on peripheral blood. The V call is TRBV20-1, the J call TRBJ2-5; D not resolved. The TCR sequence derives from a human donor in a cohort sampled during active COVID-19. This CDR3 is CSARDQETQYF. CDR3 nucleotides: TGCAGTGCTAGAGATCAGGAGACCCAGTACTTC.